This T cell receptor beta chain was observed in a study of blood T cell repertoires in COVID-19. The V and J ends lost 1 base and 3 bases respectively, with 7 bases between them. Germline lookup yields CDR1 MNHEY and CDR2 SVGEGT. This CDR3 contains 13 residues. Assay: immunoSEQ multiplex PCR; the TCRdb copy retains only in-frame clones and omits some. This sample has roughly 400,000 clones, with around nine tenths found just once. The genes are TRBV6-2 or TRBV6-3 and TRBJ2-7, with no clear D. The source material was PBMCs or T cells enriched from blood (not recorded which). The source of this sequence is a woman in her forties or fifties who had recovered from COVID-19. Here the CDR3 DNA reads TGTGCCAGCAGTTACTTCTCGGGCTACGAGCAGTACTTC. Amino acid sequence: CASSYFSGYEQYF.